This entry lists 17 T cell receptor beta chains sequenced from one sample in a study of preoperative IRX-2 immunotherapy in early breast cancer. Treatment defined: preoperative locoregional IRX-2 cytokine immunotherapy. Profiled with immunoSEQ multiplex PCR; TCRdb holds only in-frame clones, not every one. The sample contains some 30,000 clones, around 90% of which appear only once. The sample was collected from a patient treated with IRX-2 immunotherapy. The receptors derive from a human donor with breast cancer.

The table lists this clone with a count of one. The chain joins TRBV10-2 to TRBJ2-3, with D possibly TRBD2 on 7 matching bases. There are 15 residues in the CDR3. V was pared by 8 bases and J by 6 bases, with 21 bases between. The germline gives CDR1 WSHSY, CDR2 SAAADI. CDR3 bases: TGCGCCAGCCGCAAAGGGCGGGGGCCGGGGGATACGCAGTATTTT. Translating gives CASRKGRGPGDTQYF.

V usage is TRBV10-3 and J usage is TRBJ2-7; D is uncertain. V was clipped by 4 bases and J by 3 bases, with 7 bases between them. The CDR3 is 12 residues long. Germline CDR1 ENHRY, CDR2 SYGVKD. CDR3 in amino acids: CAISARNYEQYF. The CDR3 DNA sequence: TGTGCCATCAGTGCCCGGAACTACGAGCAGTACTTC.

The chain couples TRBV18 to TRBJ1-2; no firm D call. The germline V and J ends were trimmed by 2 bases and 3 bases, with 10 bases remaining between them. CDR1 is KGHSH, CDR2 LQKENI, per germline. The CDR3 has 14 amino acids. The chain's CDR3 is CASSPTDTHYGYTF. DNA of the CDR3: TGTGCCAGCTCACCAACAGACACGCACTATGGCTACACCTTC.

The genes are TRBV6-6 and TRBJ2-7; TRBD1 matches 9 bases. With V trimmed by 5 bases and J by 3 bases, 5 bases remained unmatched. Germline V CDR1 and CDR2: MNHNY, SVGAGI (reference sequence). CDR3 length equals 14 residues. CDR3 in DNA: TGTGCCAGCAGTCCCCGGGACAGGGTCTACGAGCAGTACTTC. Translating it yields CASSPRDRVYEQYF.

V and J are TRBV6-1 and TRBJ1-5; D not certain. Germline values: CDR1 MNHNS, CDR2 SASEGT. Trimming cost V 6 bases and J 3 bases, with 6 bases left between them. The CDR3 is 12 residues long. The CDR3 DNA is TGTGCCAGCAGCCCATTCAATCAGCCCCAGCATTTT. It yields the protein CASSPFNQPQHF.

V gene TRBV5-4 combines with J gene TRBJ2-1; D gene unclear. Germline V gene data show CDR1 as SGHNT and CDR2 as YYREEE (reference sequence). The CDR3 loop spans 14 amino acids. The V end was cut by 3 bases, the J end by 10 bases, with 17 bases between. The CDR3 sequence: CASSSLQLPYEQFF. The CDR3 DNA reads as TGTGCCAGCAGCTCGCTACAGTTGCCGTACGAGCAGTTCTTC.

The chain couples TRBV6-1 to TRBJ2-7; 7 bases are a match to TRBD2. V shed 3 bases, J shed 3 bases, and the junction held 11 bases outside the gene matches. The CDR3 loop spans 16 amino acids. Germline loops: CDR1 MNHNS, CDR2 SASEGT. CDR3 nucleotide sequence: TGTGCCAGCAGTGATGCGGGGAGGGTAAATTTCTACGAGCAGTACTTC. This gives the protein CASSDAGRVNFYEQYF.

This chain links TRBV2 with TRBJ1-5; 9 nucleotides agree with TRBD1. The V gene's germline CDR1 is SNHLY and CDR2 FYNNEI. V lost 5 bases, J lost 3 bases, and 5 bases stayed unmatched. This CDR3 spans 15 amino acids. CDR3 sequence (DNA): TGTGCCAGCAGTCCCGGGACAGGGAACAATCAGCCCCAGCATTTT. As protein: CASSPGTGNNQPQHF.

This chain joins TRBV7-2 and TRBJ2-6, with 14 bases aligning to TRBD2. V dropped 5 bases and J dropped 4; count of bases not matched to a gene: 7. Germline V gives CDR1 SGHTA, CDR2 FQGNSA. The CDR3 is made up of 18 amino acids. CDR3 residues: CASSREGLAGAGANVLTF. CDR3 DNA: TGTGCCAGCAGCCGTGAGGGACTAGCGGGAGCCGGGGCCAACGTCCTGACTTTC. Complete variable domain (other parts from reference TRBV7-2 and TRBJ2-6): GAGVSQSPSNKVTEKGKDVELRCDPISGHTALYWYRQSLGQGLEFLIYFQGNSAPDKSGLPSDRFSAERTGGSVSTLTIQRTQQEDSAVYLCASSREGLAGAGANVLTFGAGSRLTVL.

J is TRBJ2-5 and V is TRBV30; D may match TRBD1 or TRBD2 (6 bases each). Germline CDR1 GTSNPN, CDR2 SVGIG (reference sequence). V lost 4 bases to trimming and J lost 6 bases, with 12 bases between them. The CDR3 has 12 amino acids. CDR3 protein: CAWTGAGQTQYF. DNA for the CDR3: TGTGCCTGGACGGGGGCGGGGCAGACCCAGTACTTC.

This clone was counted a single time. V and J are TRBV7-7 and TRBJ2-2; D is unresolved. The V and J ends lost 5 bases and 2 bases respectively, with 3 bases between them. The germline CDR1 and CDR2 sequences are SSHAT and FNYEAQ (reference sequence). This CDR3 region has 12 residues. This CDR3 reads CASSDNTGELFF. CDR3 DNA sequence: TGTGCCAGCAGCGATAACACCGGGGAGCTGTTTTTT.

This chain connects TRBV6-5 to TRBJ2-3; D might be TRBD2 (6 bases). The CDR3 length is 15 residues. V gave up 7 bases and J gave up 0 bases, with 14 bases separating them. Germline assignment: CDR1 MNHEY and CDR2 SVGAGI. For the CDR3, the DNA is TGTGCCAGCACAGGGAGGTGGGTTAGCACAGATACGCAGTATTTT. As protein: CASTGRWVSTDTQYF.

CDR3 coding DNA: TGCGCCAGCAGCTTGGCCACACTCGGGAACACTGAAGCTTTCTTT. Translation: CASSLATLGNTEAFF. The V gene is TRBV5-1, the J gene TRBJ1-1; D uncertain. V lost 0 bases and J lost 1, with 10 bases in between. Germline loops: CDR1 SGHRS, CDR2 YFSETQ. The CDR3 runs 15 residues.

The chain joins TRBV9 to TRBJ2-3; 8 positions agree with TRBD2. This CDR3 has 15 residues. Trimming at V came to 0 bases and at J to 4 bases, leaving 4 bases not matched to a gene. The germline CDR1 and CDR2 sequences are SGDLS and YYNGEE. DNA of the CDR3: TGTGCCAGCAGCGTAGCGACGCGGGAGGCAGATACGCAGTATTTT. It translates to CASSVATREADTQYF.

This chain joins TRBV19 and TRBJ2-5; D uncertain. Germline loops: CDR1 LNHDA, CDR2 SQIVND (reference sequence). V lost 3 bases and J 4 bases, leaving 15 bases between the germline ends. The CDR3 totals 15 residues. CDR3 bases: TGTGCCAGTAGTATTGGTGGGGTCCCTCGAGAGACCCAGTACTTC. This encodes CASSIGGVPRETQYF.

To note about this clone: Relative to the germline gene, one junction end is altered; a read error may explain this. The CDR3 DNA sequence: TGTGCCAGCAGGTTGGACAACACCGGGGAGCTGTTTTTT. This codes for CASRLDNTGELFF. The chain uses TRBV5-8 and TRBJ2-2; D gene unclear. The CDR3 has 13 residues. Germline CDR1 and CDR2: SGHTS and YDEGEE.

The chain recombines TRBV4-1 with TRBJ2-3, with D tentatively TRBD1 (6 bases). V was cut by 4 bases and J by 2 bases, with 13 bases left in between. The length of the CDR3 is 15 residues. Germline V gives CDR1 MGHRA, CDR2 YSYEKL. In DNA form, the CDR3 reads TGCGCCAGCAGCCGCCAACAGGGAGTCACAGATACGCAGTATTTT. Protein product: CASSRQQGVTDTQYF.